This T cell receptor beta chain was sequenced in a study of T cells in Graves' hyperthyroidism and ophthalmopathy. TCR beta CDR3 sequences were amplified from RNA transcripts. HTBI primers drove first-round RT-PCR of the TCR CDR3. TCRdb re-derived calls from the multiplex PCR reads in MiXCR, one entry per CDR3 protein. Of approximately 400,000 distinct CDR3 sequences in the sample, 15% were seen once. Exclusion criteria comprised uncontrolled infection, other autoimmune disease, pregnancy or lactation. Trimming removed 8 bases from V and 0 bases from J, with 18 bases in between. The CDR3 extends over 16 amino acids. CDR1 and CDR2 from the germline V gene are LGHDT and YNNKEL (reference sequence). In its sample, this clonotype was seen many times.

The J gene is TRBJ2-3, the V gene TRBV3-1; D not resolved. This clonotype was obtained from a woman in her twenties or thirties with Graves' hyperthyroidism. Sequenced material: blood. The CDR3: CASSVWRTTSTDTQYF. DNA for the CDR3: TGTGCCAGCTCGGTTTGGCGGACGACTAGCACAGATACGCAGTATTTT.